This T cell receptor beta chain was profiled in a study of T cell clonotyping in hematopoietic cell transplantation. Findings and limits, study-wide: No sorting was done, leaving CD4 and CD8 contributions mixed. Few recipient clonotypes overlapped donors; over 95% were de novo at given depth.

TCRdb's copy holds only in-frame clones and misses some; the assay was immunoSEQ multiplex PCR. The sample yields about 49,000 clones, 70% to 90% seen once. The sample's time point: recipient sample about 28 days before transplant, after cytoreduction. Note on this clone: Its cognate antigen is unknown.

This sequence originates from a man aged 55 to 70 with biphenotypic leukemia. Some clones in this sample may be carry-over from other donors' samples. Specimen: peripheral blood mononuclear cells, collected before stem cell transplant.

CDR3 sequence reads: CASSFTSFHEQFF. The CDR3 nucleotides are TGTGCCAGCAGCTTTACTAGTTTCCATGAGCAGTTCTTC. This chain links TRBV7-8 with TRBJ2-1, with D possibly TRBD2 on 5 matching bases. The length of the CDR3 is 13 residues. V dropped 3 bases and J dropped 8 bases, with 11 bases sitting between them. Per the germline V gene, CDR1 is SGHVS and CDR2 is FQNEAQ.